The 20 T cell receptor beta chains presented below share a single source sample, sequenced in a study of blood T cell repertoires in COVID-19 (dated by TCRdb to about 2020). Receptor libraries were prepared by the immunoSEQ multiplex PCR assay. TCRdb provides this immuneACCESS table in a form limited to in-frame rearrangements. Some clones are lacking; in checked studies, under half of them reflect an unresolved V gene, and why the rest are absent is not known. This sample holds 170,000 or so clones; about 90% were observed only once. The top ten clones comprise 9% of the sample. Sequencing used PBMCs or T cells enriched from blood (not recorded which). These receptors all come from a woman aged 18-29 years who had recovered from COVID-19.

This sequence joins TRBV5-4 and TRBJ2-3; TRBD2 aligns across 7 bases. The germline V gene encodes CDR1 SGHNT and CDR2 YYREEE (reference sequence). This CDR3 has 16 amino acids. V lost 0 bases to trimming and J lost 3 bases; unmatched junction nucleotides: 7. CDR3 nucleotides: TGTGCCAGCAGCTTGGGGCGGGGGAAGGGTACAGATACGCAGTATTTT. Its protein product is CASSLGRGKGTDTQYF.

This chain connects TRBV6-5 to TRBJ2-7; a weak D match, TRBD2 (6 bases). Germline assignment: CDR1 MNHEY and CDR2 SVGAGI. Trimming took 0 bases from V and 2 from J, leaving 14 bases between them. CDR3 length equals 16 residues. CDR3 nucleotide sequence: TGTGCCAGCAGTTACTCTGGGCTAGCGTTTACCTACGAGCAGTACTTC. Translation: CASSYSGLAFTYEQYF.

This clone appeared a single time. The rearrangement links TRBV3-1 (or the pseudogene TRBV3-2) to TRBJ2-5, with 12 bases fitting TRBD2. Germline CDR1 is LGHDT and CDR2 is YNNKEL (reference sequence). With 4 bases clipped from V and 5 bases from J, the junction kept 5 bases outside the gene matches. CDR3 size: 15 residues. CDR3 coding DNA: TGTGCCAGCAGCCCGGGACTAGCGGGCTGGGAGACCCAGTACTTC. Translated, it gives CASSPGLAGWETQYF.

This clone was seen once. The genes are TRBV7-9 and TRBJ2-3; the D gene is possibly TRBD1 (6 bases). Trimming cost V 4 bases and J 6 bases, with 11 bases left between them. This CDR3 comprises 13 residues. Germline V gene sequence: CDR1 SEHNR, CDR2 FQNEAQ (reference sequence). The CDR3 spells CASSWDQGDTQYF. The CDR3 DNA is TGTGCCAGCAGCTGGGACCAGGGGGATACGCAGTATTTT.

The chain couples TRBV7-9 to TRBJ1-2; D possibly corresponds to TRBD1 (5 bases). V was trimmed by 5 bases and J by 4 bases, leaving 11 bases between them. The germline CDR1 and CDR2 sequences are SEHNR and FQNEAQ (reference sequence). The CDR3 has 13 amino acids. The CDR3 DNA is TGTGCCAGCAGCGAACAGGATTTCTATGGCTACACCTTC. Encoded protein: CASSEQDFYGYTF.

CDR3 sequence (DNA): TGTGCCATCAGTGCAGGGGGGCGCGACACTGAAGCTTTCTTT. It encodes CAISAGGRDTEAFF. The chain has TRBV10-3 and TRBJ1-1, with 7 bases aligning to TRBD1. The CDR3 sequence is 14 residues long. V shed 4 bases, J shed 3 bases, and the junction held 5 bases outside the gene matches. Germline loops: CDR1 ENHRY, CDR2 SYGVKD.

Here the CDR3 DNA reads TGTGCCAGCAGCAGGCCCTCTAGCGGCCTTTTCTACGAGCAGTACTTC. Its translation is CASSRPSSGLFYEQYF. The chain employs TRBV7-6 and TRBJ2-7, with TRBD2 identical over 7 bases. This CDR3 comprises 16 residues. V shed 5 bases, J shed 3 bases, and the junction held 13 bases outside the gene matches. Looked up from germline, CDR1 is SGHVS and CDR2 is FNYEAQ.

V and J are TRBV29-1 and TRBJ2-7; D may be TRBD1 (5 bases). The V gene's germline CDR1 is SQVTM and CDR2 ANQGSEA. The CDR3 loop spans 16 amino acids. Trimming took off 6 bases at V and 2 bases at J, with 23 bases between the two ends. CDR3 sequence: CSVGIPGPQGAYEQYF. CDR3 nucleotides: TGCAGCGTAGGTATACCGGGTCCCCAAGGGGCCTACGAGCAGTACTTC.

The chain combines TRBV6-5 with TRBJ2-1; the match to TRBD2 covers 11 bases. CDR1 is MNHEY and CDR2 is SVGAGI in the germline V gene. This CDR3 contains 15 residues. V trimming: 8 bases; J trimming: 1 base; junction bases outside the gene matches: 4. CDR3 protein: CASALAGGSYNEQFF. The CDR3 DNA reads TGTGCCAGCGCCCTAGCGGGGGGATCCTACAATGAGCAGTTCTTC.

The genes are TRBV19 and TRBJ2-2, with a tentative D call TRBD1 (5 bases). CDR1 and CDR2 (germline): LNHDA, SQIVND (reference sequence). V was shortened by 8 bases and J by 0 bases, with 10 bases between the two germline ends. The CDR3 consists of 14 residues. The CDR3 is CASRKGSNTGELFF. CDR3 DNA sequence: TGTGCCAGTCGTAAGGGGTCGAACACCGGGGAGCTGTTTTTT.

CDR3 loop: CASSLGGVIYEQYF. For the CDR3, the DNA is TGTGCCAGCAGTTTAGGCGGGGTAATCTACGAGCAGTACTTC. The rearrangement links TRBV28 to TRBJ2-7; a possible D gene is TRBD2 (6 bases). The germline V gene has CDR1 MDHEN and CDR2 SYDVKM. Deletions cut 2 bases from V and 3 bases from J, with 11 bases between. The CDR3 extends over 14 amino acids.

CDR3: CASSIPSPRGPYGYTF. CDR3 bases: TGTGCCAGCAGCATCCCCTCCCCTCGGGGTCCCTATGGCTACACCTTC. This rearrangement joins TRBV21-1 to TRBJ1-2. TRBV21-1 constitutes a pseudogene. This CDR3 has 16 amino acids.

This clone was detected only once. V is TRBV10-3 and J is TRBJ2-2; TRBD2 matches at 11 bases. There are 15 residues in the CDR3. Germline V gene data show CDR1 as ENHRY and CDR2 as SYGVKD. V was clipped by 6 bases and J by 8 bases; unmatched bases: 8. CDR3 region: CAISSSGGAKGELFF. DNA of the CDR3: TGTGCCATCAGCAGTAGCGGGGGGGCAAAAGGGGAGCTGTTTTTT.

Written as DNA, the CDR3 is TGTGCCAGCAGCCAACATCTAGCGGGAGGGGTAAATGAGCAGTTCTTC. This encodes CASSQHLAGGVNEQFF. This chain uses TRBV7-6 with TRBJ2-1, with 12 bases fitting TRBD2. The length of the CDR3 is 16 residues. Per the germline V gene, CDR1 is SGHVS and CDR2 is FNYEAQ. V lost 5 bases to trimming and J lost 7 bases; unmatched junction nucleotides: 9.

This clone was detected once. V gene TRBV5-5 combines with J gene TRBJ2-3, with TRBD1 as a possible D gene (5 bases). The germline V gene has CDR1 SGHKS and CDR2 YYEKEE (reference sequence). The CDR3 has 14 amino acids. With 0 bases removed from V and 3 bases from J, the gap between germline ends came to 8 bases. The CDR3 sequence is CASSLAQGTDTQYF. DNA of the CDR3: TGTGCCAGCAGCTTGGCCCAGGGAACAGATACGCAGTATTTT.

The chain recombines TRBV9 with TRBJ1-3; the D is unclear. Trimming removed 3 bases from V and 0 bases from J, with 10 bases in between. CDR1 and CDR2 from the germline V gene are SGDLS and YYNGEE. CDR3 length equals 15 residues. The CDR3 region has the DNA TGTGCCAGCAGCGCCCACAGCAGCTCTGGAAACACCATATATTTT. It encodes CASSAHSSSGNTIYF.

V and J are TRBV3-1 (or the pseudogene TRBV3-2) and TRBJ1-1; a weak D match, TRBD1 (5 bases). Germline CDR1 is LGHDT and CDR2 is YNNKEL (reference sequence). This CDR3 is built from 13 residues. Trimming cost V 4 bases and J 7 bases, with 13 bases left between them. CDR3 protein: CASSRGDRIEAFF. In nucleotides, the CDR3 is TGTGCCAGCAGCCGCGGGGACCGGATTGAAGCTTTCTTT.

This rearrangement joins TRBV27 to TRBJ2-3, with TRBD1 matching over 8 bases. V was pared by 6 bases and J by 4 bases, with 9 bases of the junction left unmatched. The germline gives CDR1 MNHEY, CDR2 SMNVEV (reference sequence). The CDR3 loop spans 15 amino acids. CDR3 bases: TGTGCCAGCAGCGCCCGGGACAGGAGCGCAGATACGCAGTATTTT. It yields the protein CASSARDRSADTQYF.

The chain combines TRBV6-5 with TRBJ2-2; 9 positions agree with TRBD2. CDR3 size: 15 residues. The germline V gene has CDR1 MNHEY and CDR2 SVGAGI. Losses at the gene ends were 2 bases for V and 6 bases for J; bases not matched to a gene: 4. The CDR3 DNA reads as TGTGCCAGCAGTTACGGGGTAGCGGGGGCCGGGGAGCTGTTTTTT. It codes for CASSYGVAGAGELFF.

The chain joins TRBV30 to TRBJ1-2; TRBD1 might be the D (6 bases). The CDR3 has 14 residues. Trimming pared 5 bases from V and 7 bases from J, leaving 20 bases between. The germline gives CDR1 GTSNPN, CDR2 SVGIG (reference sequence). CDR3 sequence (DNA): TGTGCCTGGGTCGTCCCGGGGGGCGTGACTGGCTACACCTTC. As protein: CAWVVPGGVTGYTF.